These 26 T cell receptor beta chains share one sample of origin, sequenced in a study of T cells in Graves' hyperthyroidism and ophthalmopathy. Researchers took RNA transcripts and amplified the TCR beta CDR3 regions from them. Using the HTBI primer set, a first-round RT-PCR was run on the TCR CDR3. TCRdb recomputed calls from the multiplex PCR reads with MiXCR, one row per CDR3 protein. The sample has around 720,000 distinct CDR3 sequences, 30% to 40% seen once. The sequenced material came from blood. All receptors come from a woman between 35 and 50 years old with Graves' hyperthyroidism.

The CDR3 sequence is CAISESIGTLSTDTQYF. CDR3 coding DNA: TGTGCCATCAGTGAGTCGATCGGGACCTTATCCACAGATACGCAGTATTTT. The chain has TRBV10-3 and TRBJ2-3; D could derive from TRBD1 or TRBD2 (5 bases each). The germline gives CDR1 ENHRY, CDR2 SYGVKD. The germline V and J ends were trimmed by 0 bases and 2 bases, with 15 bases remaining between them. CDR3 length: 17 residues.

The gene calls are TRBV27 and TRBJ2-5, with D tentatively TRBD2 (6 bases). The V gene lost 5 bases and the J gene lost 4 bases, with 17 bases spanning the gap. The CDR3 is made up of 15 amino acids. Germline V CDR1 and CDR2: MNHEY, SMNVEV (reference sequence). DNA for the CDR3: TGTGCCAGCAGTACCCTGACTAGAGTCGGAGAGACCCAGTACTTC. Translated, it gives CASSTLTRVGETQYF.

V usage is TRBV19 and J usage is TRBJ1-5; 7 bases agree with TRBD1. J lost 2 bases, V lost 2 bases, and 9 bases had no gene match. Germline V CDR1 and CDR2: LNHDA, SQIVND (reference sequence). CDR3 length: 17 amino acids. The CDR3, as DNA: TGTGCCAGTAGTATAACAACAGGGGAGTTTCGCAATCAGCCCCAGCATTTT. Protein sequence: CASSITTGEFRNQPQHF.

This clonotype has a handful of counts. A read error may account for a junction end that differs from germline. The genes are TRBV7-8 and TRBJ2-7; 7 bases are shared with TRBD1. Germline V gives CDR1 SGHVS, CDR2 FQNEAQ. The CDR3 sequence is 15 residues long. DNA of the CDR3: TGCGCCAGCAGCCAAGAGCCCGGGACAGCTTACGAGCAGTACTTC. Protein product: CASSQEPGTAYEQYF.

The chain recombines TRBV10-1 with TRBJ2-7, with TRBD2 as a possible D gene (5 bases). The CDR3 spans 17 residues. Per germline, CDR1 WNHNN and CDR2 SYGVQD (reference sequence). Trimming removed 5 bases from V and 1 base from J, with 21 bases in between. In DNA, the CDR3 is TGCGCCAGCAGTTCCACGGCTAGCAACCCAGAATCCTACGAGCAGTACTTC. Translation gives CASSSTASNPESYEQYF.

This clonotype showed up just a few times. This chain uses TRBV20-1 with TRBJ1-2, with D uncertain. The CDR3 runs to 15 residues. CDR1 DFQATT and CDR2 SNEGSKA come from the germline V gene (reference sequence). The V and J ends lost 6 bases and 4 bases respectively, with 21 bases between them. The CDR3 is CSAPTRAQKFYGYTF. For the CDR3, the DNA is TGCAGTGCCCCCACAAGGGCACAGAAATTCTATGGCTACACCTTC.

This clonotype was detected ten times or more. V usage is TRBV4-3 and J usage is TRBJ2-7; perhaps D is TRBD1 or TRBD2 (5 bases each). Looked up from germline, CDR1 is LGHNA and CDR2 is YSLEER. The CDR3 is 13 amino acids. The ends were cut back, 7 bases at V and 5 bases at J, with 15 bases in the middle. CDR3 sequence reads: CASTPRLGDEQYF. For the CDR3, the DNA is TGCGCCAGCACACCCCGCTTGGGGGACGAGCAGTACTTC.

This clonotype was detected only a few times. The chain recombines TRBV12-3 or TRBV12-4 with TRBJ1-5; 7 nucleotides agree with TRBD1. This CDR3 comprises 15 residues. V trimming: 6 bases; J trimming: 1 base; junction bases outside the gene matches: 6. The CDR3 DNA reads TGTGCCAGCAGGGGAGACAGGGAGAGCAATCAGCCCCAGCATTTT. Encoded protein: CASRGDRESNQPQHF.

This chain links TRBV15 with TRBJ1-1, with TRBD1 as a possible D gene (5 bases). The V end was cut by 5 bases, the J end by 4 bases, with 17 bases between. The germline V gene has CDR1 LNHNV and CDR2 YYDKDF (reference sequence). This CDR3 region has 15 residues. The CDR3 DNA sequence: TGTGCCACCAGCCAACTGCCGGCCAGGGCCACTGAAGCTTTCTTT. This encodes CATSQLPARATEAFF.

V and J are TRBV6-5 and TRBJ2-1; 7 bases fit TRBD1. In germline, CDR1 is MNHEY, CDR2 SVGAGI. There are 16 residues in the CDR3. J gave up 4 bases and V 7 bases, and 13 bases lay outside the gene matches. CDR3 loop: CASIPSGGEHYNEQFF. The CDR3 DNA follows: TGTGCCAGCATTCCGTCAGGGGGAGAGCATTACAATGAGCAGTTCTTC.

The chain uses TRBV20-1 and TRBJ2-7, with no clear D. Near its end, the DNA agrees better with TRBJ2-1, so the J call may be wrong. Germline CDR1 DFQATT, CDR2 SNEGSKA (reference sequence). The CDR3 runs to 11 residues. CDR3 protein: CSSISPQEQFF. Here the CDR3 DNA reads TGCAGCTCCATCAGCCCTCAGGAGCAGTTCTTC.

A single count supports this clonotype. A single base separates this from a much larger clone, so it may be a read error. The rearrangement uses TRBV9 and TRBJ2-5; no clear D. Germline CDR1 is SGDLS and CDR2 is YYNGEE. This CDR3 has 13 residues. The CDR3 coding sequence is TGTGCCAGCAGCGTCCGCCCAGTTGAGATCCAGTACTTC. Its translation is CASSVRPVEIQYF.

The rearrangement joins TRBV5-1 to TRBJ1-4; D perhaps matches TRBD1 (5 bases). V was pared by 4 bases and J by 9 bases, with 19 bases between. CDR1 is SGHRS and CDR2 is YFSETQ in the germline V gene. The CDR3 consists of 15 residues. This CDR3 is CASSATGEAGQKLFF. In DNA form, the CDR3 reads TGCGCCAGCAGCGCCACAGGTGAGGCGGGCCAAAAACTGTTTTTT.

This rearrangement joins TRBV4-1 to TRBJ1-5; D is ambiguous. Trimming pared 0 bases from V and 2 bases from J, leaving 8 bases between. The CDR3 contains 15 residues. CDR1 is MGHRA and CDR2 is YSYEKL in the germline V gene. CDR3 protein: CASSQDIAGNQPQHF. In DNA, the CDR3 is TGCGCCAGCAGCCAAGATATCGCGGGCAATCAGCCCCAGCATTTT.

This clonotype was observed once. The gene calls are TRBV2 and TRBJ2-7; possible D gene TRBD2, 5 bases. The CDR3 is 14 amino acids. The V gene lost 5 bases and the J gene lost 0 bases, with 11 bases spanning the gap. The germline V gene encodes CDR1 SNHLY and CDR2 FYNNEI. CDR3 loop: CASSFNGNSYEQYF. The CDR3 DNA follows: TGTGCCAGCAGTTTCAACGGGAACTCCTACGAGCAGTACTTC.

This chain links TRBV6-5 with TRBJ2-6, with D tentatively TRBD1 (6 bases). Germline assignment: CDR1 MNHEY and CDR2 SVGAGI. CDR3 length: 16 residues. V lost 6 bases, J lost 2 bases, and 14 bases lay in between. The chain's CDR3 is CASSQQGGAGANVLTF. The CDR3 bases are TGTGCCAGCAGCCAACAGGGTGGCGCTGGGGCCAACGTCCTGACTTTC.

This clonotype was counted many times. This chain uses TRBV2 with TRBJ1-5; D unclear. V lost 3 bases and J lost 7, with 10 bases in between. The CDR3 is 13 residues long. The germline CDR1 and CDR2 sequences are SNHLY and FYNNEI. CDR3 nucleotide sequence: TGTGCCAGCAGTGAGATCGGAGGCCAGCCCCAGCATTTT. It is translated as CASSEIGGQPQHF.

This clonotype showed up just a few times. The rearrangement uses TRBV6-2 or TRBV6-3 and TRBJ2-7, with 12 bases that match TRBD2. Looked up from germline, CDR1 is MNHEY and CDR2 is SVGEGT. The CDR3 is 16 residues long. Trimming cost V 5 bases and J 2 bases; bases outside gene matches: 7. CDR3: CASSPQLAGGPYEQYF. CDR3 sequence (DNA): TGTGCCAGCAGTCCCCAACTAGCGGGAGGACCCTACGAGCAGTACTTC.

This clonotype was recorded a few times. CDR3 sequence: CASIQIRTGDHAGARILSNQPQHF. The CDR3 DNA is TGCGCCAGCATACAAATTCGGACAGGAGACCATGCGGGGGCACGGATTTTGAGCAATCAGCCCCAGCATTTT. The V call is TRBV10-1, the J call TRBJ1-5; TRBD1 matches 7 bases. Germline trimming cut 7 bases from V and 1 base from J; bases unmatched to any gene: 34. This CDR3 region has 24 residues. From germline, CDR1 is WNHNN and CDR2 SYGVQD (reference sequence).

A remark on this clonotype: With a much larger clone just one base away, this may be a read error. The missing conserved phenylalanine or tryptophan at the end of this CDR3 makes a read error likely. CDR3 region: CASSAQPLFTEAFL. The CDR3 nucleotides read TGTGCCAGCAGTGCCCAACCTCTGTTCACTGAAGCTTTCCTT. The gene calls are TRBV2 and TRBJ1-1; unclear D gene. From germline, CDR1 is SNHLY and CDR2 FYNNEI. This CDR3 contains 14 residues. Between the trimmed V and J ends, which lost 4 bases and 4 bases, there was a span of 13 bases.

Only a few counts were recorded for this clonotype. V gene TRBV19 combines with J gene TRBJ2-7; D gene ambiguous. The CDR3 has 16 amino acids. Germline CDR1 reads LNHDA; CDR2 reads SQIVND (reference sequence). V was shortened by 5 bases and J by 2 bases, with 19 bases between the two germline ends. CDR3 nucleotides: TGTGCCAGTAGTGGTTCTACCGGCCCCCCTACCTACGAGCAGTACTTC. It translates to CASSGSTGPPTYEQYF.

Notes on this clonotype: This sequence may be a read error, since a much larger clone differs from it by one base. V is TRBV7-7 and J is TRBJ2-2; the D gene is possibly TRBD1 (7 bases). The CDR3 runs to 11 residues. Germline lookup yields CDR1 SSHAT and CDR2 FNYEAQ (reference sequence). The CDR3 nucleotides are TGTGCTAGCGGACAGGCCGGGGAGCTGTTTTTT. The encoded protein is CASGQAGELFF.

This rearrangement joins TRBV7-2 to TRBJ1-5; 10 positions agree with TRBD1. Trimming at V came to 6 bases and at J to 6 bases, leaving 5 bases not matched to a gene. Germline V CDR1 and CDR2: SGHTA, FQGNSA. The CDR3 runs to 14 residues. The CDR3 region is CASRGQGTVQPQHF. The CDR3 DNA reads TGTGCCAGCAGGGGACAGGGGACTGTTCAGCCCCAGCATTTT.

The rearrangement links TRBV27 to TRBJ2-7, with D possibly matching TRBD1 (5 bases). Per germline, CDR1 MNHEY and CDR2 SMNVEV (reference sequence). This CDR3 region has 16 residues. Trimming removed 4 bases at V and 2 bases at J, with 18 bases between. The CDR3 sequence: CASSYRRGTLPYEQYF. For the CDR3, the DNA is TGTGCCAGCAGTTATCGTAGGGGTACGCTACCCTACGAGCAGTACTTC.

This chain joins TRBV14 and TRBJ2-5; D is possibly TRBD1 (5 bases). The CDR3 totals 15 residues. Germline V gene data show CDR1 as SGHDN and CDR2 as FVKESK. The V end was cut by 3 bases, the J end by 0 bases, with 11 bases between. CDR3 region: CASSHGALHQETQYF. DNA of the CDR3: TGTGCCAGCAGCCATGGGGCTCTCCACCAAGAGACCCAGTACTTC.

The table lists this clonotype with many counts. J is TRBJ1-1 and V is TRBV7-3; D not resolved. Germline V CDR1 and CDR2: SGHTA, FQGTGA. V shed 0 bases and J shed 1 base, with 9 bases lying between them. The CDR3 runs 15 residues. The CDR3 coding sequence is TGTGCCAGCAGCTTAACGTCGAGCCAGAACACTGAAGCTTTCTTT. Its translation is CASSLTSSQNTEAFF.